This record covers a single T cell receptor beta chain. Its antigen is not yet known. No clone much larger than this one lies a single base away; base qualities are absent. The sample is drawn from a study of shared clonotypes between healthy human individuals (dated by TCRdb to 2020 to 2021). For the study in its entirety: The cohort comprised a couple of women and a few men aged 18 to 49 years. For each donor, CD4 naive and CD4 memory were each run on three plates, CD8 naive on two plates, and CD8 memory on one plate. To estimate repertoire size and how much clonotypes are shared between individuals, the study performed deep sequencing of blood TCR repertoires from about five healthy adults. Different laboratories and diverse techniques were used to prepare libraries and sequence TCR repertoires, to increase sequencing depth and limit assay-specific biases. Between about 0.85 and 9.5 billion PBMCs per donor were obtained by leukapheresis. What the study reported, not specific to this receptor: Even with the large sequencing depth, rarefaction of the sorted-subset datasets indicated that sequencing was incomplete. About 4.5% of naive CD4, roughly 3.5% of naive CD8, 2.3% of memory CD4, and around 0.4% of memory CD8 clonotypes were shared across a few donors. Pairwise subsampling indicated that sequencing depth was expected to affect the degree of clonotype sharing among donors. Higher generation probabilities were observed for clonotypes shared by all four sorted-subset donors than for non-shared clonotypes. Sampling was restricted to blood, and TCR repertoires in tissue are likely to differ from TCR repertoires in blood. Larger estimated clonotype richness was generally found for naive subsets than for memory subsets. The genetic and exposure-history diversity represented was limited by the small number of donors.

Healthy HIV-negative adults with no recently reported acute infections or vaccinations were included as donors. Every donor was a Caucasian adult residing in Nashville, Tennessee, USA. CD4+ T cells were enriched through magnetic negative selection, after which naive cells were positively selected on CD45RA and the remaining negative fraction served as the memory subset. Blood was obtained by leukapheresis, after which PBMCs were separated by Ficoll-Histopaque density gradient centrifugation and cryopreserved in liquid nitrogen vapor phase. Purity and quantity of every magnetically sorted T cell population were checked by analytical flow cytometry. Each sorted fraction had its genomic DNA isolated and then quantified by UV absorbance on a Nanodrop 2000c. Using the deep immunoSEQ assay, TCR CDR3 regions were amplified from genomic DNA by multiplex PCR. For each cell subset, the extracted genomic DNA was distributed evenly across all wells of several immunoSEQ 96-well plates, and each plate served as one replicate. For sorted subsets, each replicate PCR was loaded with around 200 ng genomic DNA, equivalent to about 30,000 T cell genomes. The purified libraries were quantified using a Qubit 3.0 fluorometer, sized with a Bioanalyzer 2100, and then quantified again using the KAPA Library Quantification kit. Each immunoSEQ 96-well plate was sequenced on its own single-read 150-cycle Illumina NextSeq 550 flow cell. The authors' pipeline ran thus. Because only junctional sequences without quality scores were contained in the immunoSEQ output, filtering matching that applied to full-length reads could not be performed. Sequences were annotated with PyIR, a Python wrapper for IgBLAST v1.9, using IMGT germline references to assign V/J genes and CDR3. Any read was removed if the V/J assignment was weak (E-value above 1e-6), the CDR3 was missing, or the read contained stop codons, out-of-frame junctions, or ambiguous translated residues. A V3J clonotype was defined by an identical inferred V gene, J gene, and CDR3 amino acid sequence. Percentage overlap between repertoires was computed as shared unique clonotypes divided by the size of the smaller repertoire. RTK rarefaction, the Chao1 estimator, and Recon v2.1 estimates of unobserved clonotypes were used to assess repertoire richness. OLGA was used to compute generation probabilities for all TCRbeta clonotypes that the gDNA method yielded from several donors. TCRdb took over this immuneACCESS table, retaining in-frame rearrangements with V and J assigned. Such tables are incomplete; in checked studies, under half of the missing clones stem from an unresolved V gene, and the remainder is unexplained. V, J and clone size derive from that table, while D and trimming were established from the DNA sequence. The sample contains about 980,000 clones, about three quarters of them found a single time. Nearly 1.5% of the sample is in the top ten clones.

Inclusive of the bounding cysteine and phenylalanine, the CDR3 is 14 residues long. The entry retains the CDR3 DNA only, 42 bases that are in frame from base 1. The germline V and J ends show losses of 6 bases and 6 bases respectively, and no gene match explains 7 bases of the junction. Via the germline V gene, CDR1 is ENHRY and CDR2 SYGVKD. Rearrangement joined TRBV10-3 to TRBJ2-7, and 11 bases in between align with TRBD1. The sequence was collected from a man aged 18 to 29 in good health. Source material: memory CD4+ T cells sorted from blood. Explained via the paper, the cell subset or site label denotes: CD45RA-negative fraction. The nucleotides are TGTGCCATCAGCCCCGGGACAGGGGGGGGCGAGCAGTACTTC. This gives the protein CAISPGTGGGEQYF.